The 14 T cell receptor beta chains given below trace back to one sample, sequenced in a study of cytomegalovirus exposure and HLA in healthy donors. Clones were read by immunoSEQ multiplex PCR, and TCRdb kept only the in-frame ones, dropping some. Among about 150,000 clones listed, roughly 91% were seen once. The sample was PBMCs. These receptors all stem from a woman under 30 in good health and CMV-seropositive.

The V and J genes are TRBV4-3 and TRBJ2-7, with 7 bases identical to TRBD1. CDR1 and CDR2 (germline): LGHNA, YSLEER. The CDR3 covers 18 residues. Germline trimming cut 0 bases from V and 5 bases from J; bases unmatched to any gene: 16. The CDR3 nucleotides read TGCGCCAGCAGCCAAGAGAGCGTGGTCGCAGGGGGTTTCCACGAGCAGTACTTC. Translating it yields CASSQESVVAGGFHEQYF.

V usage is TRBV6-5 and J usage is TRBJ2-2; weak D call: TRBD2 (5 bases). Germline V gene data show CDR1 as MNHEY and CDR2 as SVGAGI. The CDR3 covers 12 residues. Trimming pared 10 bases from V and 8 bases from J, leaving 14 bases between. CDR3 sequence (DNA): TGTGCCACCTACCGGACTGCGGGGGAGCTGTTTTTT. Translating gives CATYRTAGELFF.

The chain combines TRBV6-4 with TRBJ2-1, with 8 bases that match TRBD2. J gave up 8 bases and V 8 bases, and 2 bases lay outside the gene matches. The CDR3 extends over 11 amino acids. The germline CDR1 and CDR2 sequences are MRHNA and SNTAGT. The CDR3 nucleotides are TGTGCCAGCGGACTAGCCGATGAGCAGTTCTTC. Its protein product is CASGLADEQFF.

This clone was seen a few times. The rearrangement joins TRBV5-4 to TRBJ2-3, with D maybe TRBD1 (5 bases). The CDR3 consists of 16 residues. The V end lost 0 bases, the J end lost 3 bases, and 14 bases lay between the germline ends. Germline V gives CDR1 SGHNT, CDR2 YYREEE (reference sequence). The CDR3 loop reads CASSLVGRVETDTQYF. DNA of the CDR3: TGTGCCAGCAGCTTGGTCGGCAGGGTGGAGACAGATACGCAGTATTTT.

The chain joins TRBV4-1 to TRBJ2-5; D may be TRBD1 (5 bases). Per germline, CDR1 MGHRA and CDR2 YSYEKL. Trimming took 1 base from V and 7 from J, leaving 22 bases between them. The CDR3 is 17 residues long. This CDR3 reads CASSQVQDTGGDVTQYF. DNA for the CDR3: TGCGCCAGCAGCCAAGTACAGGACACAGGTGGGGATGTGACCCAGTACTTC.

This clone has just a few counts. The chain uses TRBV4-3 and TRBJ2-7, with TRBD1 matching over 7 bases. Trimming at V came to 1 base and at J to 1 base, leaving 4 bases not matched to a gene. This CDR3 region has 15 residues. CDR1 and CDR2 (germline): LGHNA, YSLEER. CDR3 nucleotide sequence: TGCGCCAGCAGCCAAGGGACAGGAGAATCCTACGAGCAGTACTTC. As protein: CASSQGTGESYEQYF.

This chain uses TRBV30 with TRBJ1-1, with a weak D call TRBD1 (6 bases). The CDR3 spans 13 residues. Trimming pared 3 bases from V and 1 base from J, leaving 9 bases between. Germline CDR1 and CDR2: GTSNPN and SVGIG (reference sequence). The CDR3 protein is CAWRARGNTEAFF. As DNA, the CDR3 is TGTGCCTGGAGGGCCAGGGGGAACACTGAAGCTTTCTTT.

CDR3 protein: CATLRPLGGTGELFF. CDR3 nucleotide sequence: TGTGCCACGCTCCGTCCTTTGGGAGGCACCGGGGAGCTGTTTTTT. The chain joins TRBV19 to TRBJ2-2; weak D call: TRBD2 (6 bases). Trimming removed 10 bases from V and 4 bases from J, with 19 bases in between. CDR1 and CDR2 from the germline V gene are LNHDA and SQIVND (reference sequence). The CDR3 is made up of 15 amino acids.

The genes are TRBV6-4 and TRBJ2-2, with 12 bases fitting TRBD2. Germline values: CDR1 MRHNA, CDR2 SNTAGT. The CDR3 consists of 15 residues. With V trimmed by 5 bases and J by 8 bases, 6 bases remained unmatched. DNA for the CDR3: TGTGCCAGCAGTTCGACTAGCGGGAGTTCTGGGGAGCTGTTTTTT. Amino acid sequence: CASSSTSGSSGELFF.

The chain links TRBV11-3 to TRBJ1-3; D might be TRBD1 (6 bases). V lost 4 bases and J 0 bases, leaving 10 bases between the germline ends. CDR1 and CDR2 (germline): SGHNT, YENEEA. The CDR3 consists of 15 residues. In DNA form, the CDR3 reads TGTGCCAGCAGCTCGAGACAGGCCTCTGGAAACACCATATATTTT. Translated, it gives CASSSRQASGNTIYF.

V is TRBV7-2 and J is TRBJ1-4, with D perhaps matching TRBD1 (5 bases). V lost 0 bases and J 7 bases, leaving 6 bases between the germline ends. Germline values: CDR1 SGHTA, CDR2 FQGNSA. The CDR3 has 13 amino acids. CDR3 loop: CASSLAQAEKLFF. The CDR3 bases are TGTGCCAGCAGCTTAGCACAGGCTGAAAAACTGTTTTTT.

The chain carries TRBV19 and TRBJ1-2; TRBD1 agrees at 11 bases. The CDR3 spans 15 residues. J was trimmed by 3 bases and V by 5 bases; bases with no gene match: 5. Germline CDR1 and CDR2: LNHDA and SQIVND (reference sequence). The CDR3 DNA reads TGTGCCAGTAGTCCGCGGACAGGGGGCGACTATGGCTACACCTTC. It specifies CASSPRTGGDYGYTF.

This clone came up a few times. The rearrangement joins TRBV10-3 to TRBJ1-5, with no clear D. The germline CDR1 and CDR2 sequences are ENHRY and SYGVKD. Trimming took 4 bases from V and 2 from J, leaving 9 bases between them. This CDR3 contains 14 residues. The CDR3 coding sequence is TGTGCCATCAGTGGGGCAGAGCGCAATCAGCCCCAGCATTTT. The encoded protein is CAISGAERNQPQHF.

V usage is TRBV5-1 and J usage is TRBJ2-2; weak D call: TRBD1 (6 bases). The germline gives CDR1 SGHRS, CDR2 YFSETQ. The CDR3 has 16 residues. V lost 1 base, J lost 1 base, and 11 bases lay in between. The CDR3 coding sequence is TGCGCCAGCAGCTTGTTACCGACAGGGAACACCGGGGAGCTGTTTTTT. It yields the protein CASSLLPTGNTGELFF.